This TCR beta chain was retrieved from a study of blood T cell repertoires in COVID-19. There are 15 residues in the CDR3. Unmatched junction bases numbered 7, after V lost 1 base and J lost 5 bases. Germline values: CDR1 MGHDK, CDR2 SYGVNS. Authors' methods: Amplification of reference gene primers provided the estimated nucleated cell counts. The protocol was immunoSEQ multiplex PCR, while the TCRdb copy is restricted to in-frame clones and leaves out a portion. Clonal size and the V and J genes are those of that table, whereas D and trimming came from the DNA. The table shows around 250,000 clones, with 75% to 90% occurring only once. Participants were placed into cohorts based on the clinical history they reported.

Sequencing was done on a sample of PBMCs or T cells enriched from blood (not recorded which). The source of this sequence is a woman in her forties who had been exposed to COVID-19. V and J are TRBV25-1 and TRBJ2-7; 8 nucleotides match TRBD1. DNA of the CDR3: TGTGCCAGCAGTGAATCATCCCAGGGGGCGCACGAGCAGTACTTC. This gives the protein CASSESSQGAHEQYF.